This T cell receptor (beta chain) was observed in a study of blood T cell repertoires in COVID-19. Data came from immunoSEQ multiplex PCR; TCRdb stores just in-frame clones and leaves some out. The sample lists around 400,000 clones; around 92% were seen once. Sequencing input: peripheral blood. This receptor was taken from a man aged 35 to 55 with acute or convalescent COVID-19.

The CDR3 protein is CASSLGVLWTPMNTEAFF. In DNA, the CDR3 is TGTGCCAGCAGCTTAGGCGTTCTGTGGACACCTATGAACACTGAAGCTTTCTTT. The rearrangement uses TRBV11-2 and TRBJ1-1; D possibly corresponds to TRBD1 (5 bases). The CDR3 consists of 18 residues. CDR1 is SGHAT and CDR2 is FQNNGV in the germline V gene. V lost 1 base, J lost 0 bases, and 18 bases lay in between.